This T cell receptor (beta chain) was recovered during a study of T cell responses to AZD1222 COVID-19 vaccine. This CDR3 contains 16 residues. Looked up from germline, CDR1 is SGHRS and CDR2 is YFSETQ. V lost 4 bases, J lost 0 bases, and 6 bases stayed unmatched. This clone was seen only once. No antigen is known for it. Study conclusions and caveats: Clonal diversity was possibly underestimated, and white British individuals and females predominated among donors. It was only after the peak T cell response that any repertoires were sampled. Variant regions that are unmutated are reportedly the target of nearly half of spike-specific TCRs. Recipients of two AZD1222 doses showed rising Spike-specific TCR breadth and depth.

Data came from immunoSEQ multiplex PCR; TCRdb stores just in-frame clones and leaves some out. The table lists some 150,000 clones, over 90% of them singletons, with over 1.2% in the top ten. The specimen was peripheral blood, collected 28 days after the second AZD1222 dose. This sequence joins TRBV5-1 and TRBJ2-1; TRBD2 aligns across 8 bases. The TCR originated in an adult who received the AZD1222 COVID-19 vaccine. The CDR3 reads CASSMPSGSSYNEQFF. The CDR3 bases are TGCGCCAGCAGCATGCCGAGCGGGAGCTCCTACAATGAGCAGTTCTTC.